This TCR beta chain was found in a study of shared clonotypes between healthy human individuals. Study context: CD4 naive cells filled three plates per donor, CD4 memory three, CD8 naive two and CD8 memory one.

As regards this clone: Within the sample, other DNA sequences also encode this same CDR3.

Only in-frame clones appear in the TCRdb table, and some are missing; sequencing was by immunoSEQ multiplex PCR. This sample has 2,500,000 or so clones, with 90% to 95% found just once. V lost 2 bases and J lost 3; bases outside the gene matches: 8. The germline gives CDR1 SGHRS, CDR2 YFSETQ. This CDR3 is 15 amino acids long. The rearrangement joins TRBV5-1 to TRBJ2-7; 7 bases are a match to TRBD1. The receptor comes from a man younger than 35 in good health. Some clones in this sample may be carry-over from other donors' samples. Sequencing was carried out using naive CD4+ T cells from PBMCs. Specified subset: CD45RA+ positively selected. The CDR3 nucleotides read TGCGCCAGCAGCTTACAGGGGACGTCCCACTACGAGCAGTACTTC. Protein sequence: CASSLQGTSHYEQYF.